These 8 T cell receptor beta chains share one sample of origin, sequenced in a study of siplizumab effects on memory and regulatory T cells. Only in-frame clones appear in the TCRdb table, and some are missing; sequencing was by immunoSEQ multiplex PCR. This repertoire shows around 68,000 clones, approximately 88% found once; its top ten account for 1.5% to 2%. The sample consisted of Tregs sorted from blood. These receptors originate from a human donor in good health.

This sequence joins TRBV30 and TRBJ1-6; D perhaps matches TRBD1 (6 bases). The germline V gene encodes CDR1 GTSNPN and CDR2 SVGIG (reference sequence). This CDR3 spans 13 amino acids. Trimming stripped 2 bases from V and 7 bases from J, with 9 bases between. The CDR3 sequence is CAWSTGWNSPLHF. CDR3 DNA: TGTGCCTGGAGTACAGGGTGGAATTCACCCCTCCACTTT.

The chain recombines TRBV30 with TRBJ2-7, with a weak D call TRBD2 (6 bases). V lost 7 bases, J lost 3 bases, and 10 bases lay in between. Germline lookup yields CDR1 GTSNPN and CDR2 SVGIG (reference sequence). The CDR3 sequence is 11 residues long. CDR3 DNA: TGTGCCTCAAGGGGAGGCTACGAGCAGTACTTC. Protein sequence: CASRGGYEQYF.

The chain employs TRBV20-1 and TRBJ2-1; D remains unclear. CDR1 is DFQATT, CDR2 SNEGSKA, per germline (reference sequence). CDR3 length: 8 amino acids. CDR3 in amino acids: CSPLGQFF. The CDR3 DNA reads as TGCAGCCCCTTGGGGCAGTTCTTC.

V and J are TRBV29-1 and TRBJ1-1; 9 nucleotides line up with TRBD1. Germline CDR1 reads SQVTM; CDR2 reads ANQGSEA. The J segment lost 2 bases and the V segment lost 6 bases, leaving 1 base of the junction unmatched. CDR3 length: 12 amino acids. The CDR3 here is CSVTGGNTEAFF. CDR3 DNA sequence: TGCAGCGTAACAGGGGGCAACACTGAAGCTTTCTTT.

In DNA form, the CDR3 reads TGTGCCTGGAGTGTATTGGGACTAGCGCTCCCAGATACGCAGTATTTT. Translation: CAWSVLGLALPDTQYF. V and J are TRBV30 and TRBJ2-3, with 10 bases that match TRBD2. The CDR3 contains 16 residues. The J segment lost 4 bases and the V segment lost 0 bases, leaving 7 bases of the junction unmatched. Germline loops: CDR1 GTSNPN, CDR2 SVGIG (reference sequence).

J is TRBJ2-5 and V is TRBV7-2; 8 bases are shared with TRBD1. V lost 6 bases to trimming and J lost 6 bases; unmatched junction nucleotides: 15. Germline loops: CDR1 SGHTA, CDR2 FQGNSA. CDR3 size: 16 residues. The CDR3 DNA sequence: TGTGCCAGCAGGCCCGGGACAGGAGGACTCGAGAAGACCCAGTACTTC. It translates to CASRPGTGGLEKTQYF.

J is TRBJ1-1 and V is TRBV4-3, with a tentative D call TRBD1 (5 bases). This CDR3 spans 15 amino acids. Germline-derived CDR1 and CDR2 are LGHNA and YSLEER. The germline V and J ends were trimmed by 4 bases and 0 bases, with 12 bases remaining between them. The CDR3 sequence: CASSRGTSVNTEAFF. CDR3 coding DNA: TGCGCCAGCAGCCGGGGGACTTCTGTGAACACTGAAGCTTTCTTT.

The rearrangement joins TRBV7-9 to TRBJ2-3; 11 positions match TRBD2. V gave up 5 bases and J gave up 4 bases; unmatched junction bases: 8. CDR1 and CDR2 (germline): SEHNR, FQNEAQ (reference sequence). The CDR3 extends over 16 amino acids. The CDR3 DNA reads as TGTGCCAGCAGCCACCGACTAGCGGGAAGCGCAGATACGCAGTATTTT. Its protein is CASSHRLAGSADTQYF.